This T cell receptor beta chain was identified in a study of cytomegalovirus exposure and HLA in healthy donors. Across the whole study: There were 65 million to 85 million unique TCRs (from HLA-typed donors) in an early data release.

Primers for the PCR totalled 60 Vbeta and 13 Jbeta. The data were produced by immunoSEQ multiplex PCR, yet TCRdb's version contains in-frame clones alone and is incomplete. This repertoire shows 120,000 or so clones, roughly 85% found once; its top ten account for around 3.5%. The V end was cut by 3 bases, the J end by 10 bases, with 23 bases between. This CDR3 comprises 15 residues. In germline, CDR1 is SQVTM, CDR2 ANQGSEA. As to this clone: Its target is not known.

Regarding the study as a whole: The majority of TCR sequences were rare, yet some public TCRs appeared in many donors.

Sequenced sample: PBMCs. The receptor was derived from a woman between 35 and 50 years old in good health and CMV-seropositive. This chain joins TRBV29-1 and TRBJ2-3; TRBD2 might be the D (6 bases). The CDR3 sequence: CSVDYVSGEARAQYF. CDR3 coding DNA: TGCAGCGTTGATTATGTTAGCGGCGAAGCCAGGGCGCAGTATTTT.